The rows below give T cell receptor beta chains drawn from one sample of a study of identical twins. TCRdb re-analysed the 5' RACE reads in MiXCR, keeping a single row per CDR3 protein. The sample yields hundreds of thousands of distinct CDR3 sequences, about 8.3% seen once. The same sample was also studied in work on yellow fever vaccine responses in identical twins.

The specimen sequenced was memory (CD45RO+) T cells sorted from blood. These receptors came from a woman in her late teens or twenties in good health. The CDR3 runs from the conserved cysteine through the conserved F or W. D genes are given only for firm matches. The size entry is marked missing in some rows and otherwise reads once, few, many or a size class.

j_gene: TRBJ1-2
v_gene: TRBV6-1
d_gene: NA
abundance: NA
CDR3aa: CASRTVVNKMDYGYTF
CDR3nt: TGTGCCAGCAGGACGGTGGTCAATAAGATGGACTATGGCTACACCTTC

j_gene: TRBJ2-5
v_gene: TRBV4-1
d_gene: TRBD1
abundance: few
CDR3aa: CASSQGTGPTAAQYF
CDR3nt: TGCGCCAGCAGCCAAGGGACAGGCCCCACTGCGGCCCAGTACTTC

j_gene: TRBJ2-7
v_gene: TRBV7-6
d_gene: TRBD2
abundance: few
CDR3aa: CASSPRVAGVNYEQYF
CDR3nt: TGTGCCAGCAGCCCCCGGGTAGCGGGAGTGAATTACGAGCAGTACTTC

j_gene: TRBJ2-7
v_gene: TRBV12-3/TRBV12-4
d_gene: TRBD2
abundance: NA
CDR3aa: CASTSTSGKHEQYF
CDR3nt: TGTGCCAGCACTTCGACTAGCGGGAAACACGAGCAGTACTTC

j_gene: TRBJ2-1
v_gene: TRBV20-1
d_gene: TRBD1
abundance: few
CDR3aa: CSAAHRGEGYNEQFF
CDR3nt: TGCAGTGCTGCCCACAGGGGCGAGGGGTACAATGAGCAGTTCTTC

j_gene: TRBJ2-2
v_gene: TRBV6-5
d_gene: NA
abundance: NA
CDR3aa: CASSSALSTGELFF
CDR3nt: TGTGCCAGCAGTTCGGCCCTCAGCACCGGGGAGCTGTTTTTT

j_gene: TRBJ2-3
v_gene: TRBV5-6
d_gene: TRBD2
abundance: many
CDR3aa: CASSWGGYSTDTQYF
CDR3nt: TGTGCCAGCAGCTGGGGGGGGTACAGCACAGATACGCAGTATTTT

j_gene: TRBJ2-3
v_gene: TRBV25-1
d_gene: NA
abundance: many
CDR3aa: CASSERVNPDTQYF
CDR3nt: TGTGCCAGCAGTGAACGTGTGAATCCAGATACGCAGTATTTT

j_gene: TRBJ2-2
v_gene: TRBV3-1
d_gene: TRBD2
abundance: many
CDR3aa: CASSRSGSTGELFF
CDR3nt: TGTGCCAGCAGCCGAAGCGGGAGCACCGGGGAGCTGTTTTTT

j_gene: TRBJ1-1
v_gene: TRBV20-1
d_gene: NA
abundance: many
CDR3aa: CSARAGGANTEAFF
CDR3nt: TGCAGTGCTAGAGCCGGGGGGGCGAACACTGAAGCTTTCTTT

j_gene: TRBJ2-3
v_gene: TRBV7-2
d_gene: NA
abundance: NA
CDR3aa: CASSSQQGSTDTQYF
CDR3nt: TGTGCCAGCAGCTCTCAACAGGGTAGCACAGATACGCAGTATTTT

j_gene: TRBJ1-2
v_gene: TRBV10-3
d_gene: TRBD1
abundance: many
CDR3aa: CAISLDRVYGYTF
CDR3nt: TGTGCCATCAGCCTGGACAGGGTATATGGCTACACCTTC

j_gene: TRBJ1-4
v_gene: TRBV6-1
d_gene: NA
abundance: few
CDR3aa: CASSEREVEKLFF
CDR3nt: TGTGCCAGCAGTGAGAGGGAAGTTGAAAAACTGTTTTTT

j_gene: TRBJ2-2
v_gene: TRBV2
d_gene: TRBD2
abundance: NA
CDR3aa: CASTGAGAGELFF
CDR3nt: TGTGCCAGCACAGGCGCGGGAGCCGGGGAGCTGTTTTTT

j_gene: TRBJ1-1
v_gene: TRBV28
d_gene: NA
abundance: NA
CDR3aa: CASTLTKHGTVATEAFF
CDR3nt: TGTGCCAGCACACTGACAAAACACGGGACCGTCGCCACTGAAGCTTTCTTT

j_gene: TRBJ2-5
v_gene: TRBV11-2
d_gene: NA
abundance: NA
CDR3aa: CASSFFTASRVTQYF
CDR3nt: TGTGCCAGCAGCTTTTTTACGGCTAGCAGGGTGACCCAGTACTTC

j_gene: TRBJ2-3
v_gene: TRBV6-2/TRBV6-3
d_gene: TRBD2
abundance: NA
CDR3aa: CASSLLAVSTVTQYF
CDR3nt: TGTGCCAGCAGTTTGCTAGCGGTTAGCACAGTTACGCAGTATTTT

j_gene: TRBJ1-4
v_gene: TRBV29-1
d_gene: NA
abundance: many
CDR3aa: CSVEAGTREKLFF
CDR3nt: TGCAGCGTCGAGGCCGGGACCCGTGAAAAACTGTTTTTT

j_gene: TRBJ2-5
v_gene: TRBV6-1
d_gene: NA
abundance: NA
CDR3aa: CASSPGLGRSQETQYF
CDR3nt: TGTGCCAGCAGCCCCGGTTTAGGAAGATCCCAAGAGACCCAGTACTTC

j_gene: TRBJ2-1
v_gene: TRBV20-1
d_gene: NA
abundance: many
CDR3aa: CSARRSSYNEQFF
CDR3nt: TGCAGTGCTCGAAGGAGCTCCTACAATGAGCAGTTCTTC

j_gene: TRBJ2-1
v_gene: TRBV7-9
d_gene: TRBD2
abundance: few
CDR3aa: CASSFPGGLADNEQFF
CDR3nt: TGTGCCAGCAGCTTCCCTGGCGGACTAGCGGACAATGAGCAGTTCTTC

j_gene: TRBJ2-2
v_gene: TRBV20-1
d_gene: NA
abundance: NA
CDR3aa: CSATRGGAGELFF
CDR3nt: TGCAGTGCGACGAGGGGGGGCGCCGGGGAGCTGTTTTTT

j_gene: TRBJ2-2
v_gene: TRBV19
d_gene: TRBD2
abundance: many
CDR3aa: CASSPRSSGGVGELFF
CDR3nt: TGTGCCAGTAGTCCCCGGTCTAGCGGGGGTGTCGGGGAGCTGTTTTTT

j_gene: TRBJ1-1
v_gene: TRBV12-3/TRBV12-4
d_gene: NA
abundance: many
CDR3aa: CASDRRGSNTEAFF
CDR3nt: TGTGCCAGCGATAGGAGGGGTTCGAACACTGAAGCTTTCTTT

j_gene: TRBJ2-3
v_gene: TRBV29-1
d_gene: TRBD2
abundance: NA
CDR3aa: CSVGDYTDTQYF
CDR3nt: TGCAGCGTGGGGGACTACACAGATACGCAGTATTTT

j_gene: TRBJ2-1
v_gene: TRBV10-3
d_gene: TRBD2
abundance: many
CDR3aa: CAISEFIAGGFNNEQFF
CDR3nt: TGTGCCATCAGTGAGTTTATAGCGGGAGGTTTCAACAATGAGCAGTTCTTC

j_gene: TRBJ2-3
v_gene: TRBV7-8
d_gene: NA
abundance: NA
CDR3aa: CASSLGVSGTDTQYF
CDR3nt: TGTGCCAGCAGCTTAGGGGTTTCAGGCACAGATACGCAGTATTTT

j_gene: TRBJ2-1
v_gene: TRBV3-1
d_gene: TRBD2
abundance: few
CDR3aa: CASSPRTSGRGNEQFF
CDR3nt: TGTGCCAGCAGCCCCCGGACTAGCGGGAGAGGGAATGAGCAGTTCTTC

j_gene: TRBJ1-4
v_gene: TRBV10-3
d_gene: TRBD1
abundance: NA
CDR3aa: CAISENTLGGTGEKLFF
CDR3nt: TGTGCCATCAGTGAGAACACGTTAGGAGGGACAGGTGAAAAACTGTTTTTT

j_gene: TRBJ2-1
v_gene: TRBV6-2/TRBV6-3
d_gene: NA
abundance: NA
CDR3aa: CASSSDYLSNEQFF
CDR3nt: TGTGCCAGCAGTTCGGATTACTTGAGCAATGAGCAGTTCTTC

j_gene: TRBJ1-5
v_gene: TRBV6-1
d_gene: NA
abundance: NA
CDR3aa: CASRKEQFSNQPQHF
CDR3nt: TGTGCCAGCAGAAAGGAGCAGTTTAGCAATCAGCCCCAGCATTTT

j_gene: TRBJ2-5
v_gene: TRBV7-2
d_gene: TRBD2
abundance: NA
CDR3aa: CASSSGTSGRVKTQYF
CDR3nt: TGTGCCAGCAGCTCCGGAACTAGCGGGAGGGTAAAGACCCAGTACTTC

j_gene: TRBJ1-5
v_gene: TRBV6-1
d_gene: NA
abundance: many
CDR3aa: CASRATGNQPQHF
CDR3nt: TGTGCCAGCAGAGCGACAGGCAATCAGCCCCAGCATTTT

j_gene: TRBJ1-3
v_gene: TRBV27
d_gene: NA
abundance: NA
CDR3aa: CASAPLNHGNTIYF
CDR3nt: TGTGCCAGCGCCCCTCTCAATCATGGAAACACCATATATTTT

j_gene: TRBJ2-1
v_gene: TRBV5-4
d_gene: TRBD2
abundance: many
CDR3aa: CASSSGGSSYNEQFF
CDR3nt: TGTGCCAGCAGCTCAGGCGGGAGCTCCTACAATGAGCAGTTCTTC

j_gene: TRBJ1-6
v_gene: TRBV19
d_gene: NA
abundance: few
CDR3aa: CASSMYGIGPVNSPLHF
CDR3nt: TGTGCCAGTAGTATGTACGGAATCGGCCCGGTTAATTCACCCCTCCACTTT

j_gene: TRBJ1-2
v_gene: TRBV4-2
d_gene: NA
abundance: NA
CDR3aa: CASSHDTSYGYTF
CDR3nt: TGTGCCAGCAGCCATGACACTTCCTATGGCTACACCTTC

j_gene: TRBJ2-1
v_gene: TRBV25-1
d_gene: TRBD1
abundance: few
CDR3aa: CASSGQMGTDAYNEQFF
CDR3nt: TGTGCCAGCAGTGGTCAAATGGGGACAGATGCCTACAATGAGCAGTTCTTC

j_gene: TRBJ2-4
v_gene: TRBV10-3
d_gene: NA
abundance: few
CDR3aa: CAISESGTENIQYF
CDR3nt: TGTGCCATCAGTGAGTCTGGCACAGAAAACATTCAGTACTTC

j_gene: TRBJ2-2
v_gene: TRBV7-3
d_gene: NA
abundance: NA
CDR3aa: CASSLTGAGELFF
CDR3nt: TGTGCCAGCAGCTTAACGGGGGCCGGGGAGCTGTTTTTT

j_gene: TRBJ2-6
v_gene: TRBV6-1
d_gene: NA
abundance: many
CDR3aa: CASSLDSSGANVLTF
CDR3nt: TGTGCCAGCAGCCTTGACAGCTCTGGGGCCAACGTCCTGACTTTC

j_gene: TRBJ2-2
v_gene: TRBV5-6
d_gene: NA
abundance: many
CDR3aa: CASSFRGALHGELFF
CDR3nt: TGTGCCAGCAGCTTTCGGGGGGCCTTACACGGGGAGCTGTTTTTT

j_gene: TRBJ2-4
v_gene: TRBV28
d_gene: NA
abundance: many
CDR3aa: CASSFLGNIQYF
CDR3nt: TGTGCCAGCAGTTTTCTTGGCAACATTCAGTACTTC

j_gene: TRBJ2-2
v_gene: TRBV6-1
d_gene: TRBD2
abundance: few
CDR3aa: CASSGRLAEPPTGELFF
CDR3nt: TGTGCCAGCAGTGGAAGACTAGCGGAACCCCCCACCGGGGAGCTGTTTTTT

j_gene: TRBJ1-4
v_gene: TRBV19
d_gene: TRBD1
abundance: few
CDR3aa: CASSPLLEGAFEKLFF
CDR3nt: TGTGCCAGTAGTCCGCTCCTGGAGGGGGCTTTTGAAAAACTGTTTTTT

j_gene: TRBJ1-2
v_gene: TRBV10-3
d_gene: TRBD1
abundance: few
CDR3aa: CATAGTGVGYTF
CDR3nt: TGTGCCACCGCAGGGACAGGGGTTGGCTACACCTTC

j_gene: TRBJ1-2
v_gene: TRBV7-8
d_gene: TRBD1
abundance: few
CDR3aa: CASSLGGTGDNYGYTF
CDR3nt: TGTGCCAGCAGCTTAGGCGGGACAGGGGACAACTATGGCTACACCTTC

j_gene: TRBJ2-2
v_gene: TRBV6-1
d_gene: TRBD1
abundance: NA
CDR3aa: CASSKSGQVTGELFF
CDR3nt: TGTGCCAGCAGTAAATCGGGACAGGTCACCGGGGAGCTGTTTTTT

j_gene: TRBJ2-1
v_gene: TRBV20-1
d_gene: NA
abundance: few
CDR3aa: CSPRAGSHYEQFF
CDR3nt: TGCAGCCCGAGGGCGGGATCTCATTATGAGCAGTTCTTC

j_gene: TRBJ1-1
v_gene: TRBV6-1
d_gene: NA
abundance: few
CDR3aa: CASLSGVRGNTEAFF
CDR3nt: TGTGCCAGCCTCTCGGGGGTGAGGGGGAACACTGAAGCTTTCTTT

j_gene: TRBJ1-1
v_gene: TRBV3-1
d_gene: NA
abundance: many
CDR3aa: CASSQGSMNTEAFF
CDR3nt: TGTGCCAGCAGTCAGGGTAGTATGAACACTGAAGCTTTCTTT

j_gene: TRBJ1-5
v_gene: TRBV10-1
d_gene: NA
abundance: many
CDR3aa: CARGPGGQPQHF
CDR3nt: TGCGCCAGGGGTCCTGGGGGCCAGCCCCAGCATTTT

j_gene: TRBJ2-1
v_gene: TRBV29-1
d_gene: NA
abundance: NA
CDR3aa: CSVRDIVVNEQFF
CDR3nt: TGCAGCGTACGGGACATTGTCGTCAATGAGCAGTTCTTC

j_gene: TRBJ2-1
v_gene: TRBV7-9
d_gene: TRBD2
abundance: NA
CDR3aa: CASSLELGGSEFF
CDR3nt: TGTGCCAGCAGCTTAGAATTGGGGGGGTCGGAGTTCTTC

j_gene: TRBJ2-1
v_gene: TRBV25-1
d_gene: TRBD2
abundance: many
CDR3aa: CASSPLAGAGNEQFF
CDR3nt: TGTGCCAGCAGTCCTCTAGCGGGAGCGGGGAATGAGCAGTTCTTC

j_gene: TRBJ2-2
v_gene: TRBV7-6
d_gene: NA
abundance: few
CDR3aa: CASSPRPVGGGELFF
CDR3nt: TGTGCCAGCAGCCCCAGGCCGGTTGGTGGCGGGGAGCTGTTTTTT

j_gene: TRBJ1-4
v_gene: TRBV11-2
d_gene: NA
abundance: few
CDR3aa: CASSLDWVEKLFF
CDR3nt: TGTGCCAGCAGCCTAGACTGGGTTGAAAAACTGTTTTTT

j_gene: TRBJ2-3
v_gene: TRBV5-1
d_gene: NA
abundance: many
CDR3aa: CASSLSDSTDTQYF
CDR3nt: TGCGCCAGCAGCTTGTCAGACAGCACAGATACGCAGTATTTT

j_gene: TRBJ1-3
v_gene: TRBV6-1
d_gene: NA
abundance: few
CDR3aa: CASSEASGSGNTIYF
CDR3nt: TGTGCCAGCAGTGAAGCATCAGGGTCTGGAAACACCATATATTTT